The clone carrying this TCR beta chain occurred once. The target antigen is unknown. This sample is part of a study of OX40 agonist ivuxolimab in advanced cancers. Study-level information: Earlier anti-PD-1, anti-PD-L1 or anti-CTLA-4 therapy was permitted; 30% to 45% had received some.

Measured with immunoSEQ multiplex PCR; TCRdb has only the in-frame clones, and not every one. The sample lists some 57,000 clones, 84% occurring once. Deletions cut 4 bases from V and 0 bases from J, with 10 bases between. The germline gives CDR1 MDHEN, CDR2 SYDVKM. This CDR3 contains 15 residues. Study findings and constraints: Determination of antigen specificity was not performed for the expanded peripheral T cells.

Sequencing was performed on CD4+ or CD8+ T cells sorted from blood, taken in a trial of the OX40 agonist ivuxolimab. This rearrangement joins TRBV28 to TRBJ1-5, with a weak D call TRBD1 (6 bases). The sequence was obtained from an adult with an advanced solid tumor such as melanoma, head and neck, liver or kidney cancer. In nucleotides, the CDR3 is TGTGCCAGCAGTTCGACAGGAATTAGCAATCAGCCCCAGCATTTT. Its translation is CASSSTGISNQPQHF.